This TCR beta chain was identified in a study of sequential checkpoint blockade in melanoma. Study at large: Patients were randomized 1:1 to nivolumab-then-ipilimumab or ipilimumab-then-nivolumab first-line. Each arm's sequence ended with maintenance nivolumab.

Treatment: randomized to nivolumab then ipilimumab (arm A) or the reverse (arm B). No patient had prior DNA-damaging chemotherapy. Sorted cells were live CD3+CD8+, lacking CD19 and CD56, from PBMCs. Sequencing was performed with immunoSEQ multiplex PCR; in TCRdb, only in-frame clones are kept and a portion is missing. This sample has around 11,000 clones, with nearly 70% found just once. V shed 3 bases and J shed 8 bases, with 13 bases lying between them. CDR1 is PRHDT, CDR2 FYEKMQ, per germline (reference sequence). This CDR3 comprises 14 residues. V usage is TRBV13 and J usage is TRBJ1-4, with D possibly matching TRBD1 (5 bases). Here the sequenced sample was CD8+ T cells sorted from blood (inferred from file names), taken from a patient given nivolumab and ipilimumab in sequence. The origin of this receptor is a human donor with melanoma. CDR3: CASSFGTTREKLFF. The CDR3 DNA follows: TGTGCCAGCAGCTTTGGGACTACTCGAGAAAAACTGTTTTTT.